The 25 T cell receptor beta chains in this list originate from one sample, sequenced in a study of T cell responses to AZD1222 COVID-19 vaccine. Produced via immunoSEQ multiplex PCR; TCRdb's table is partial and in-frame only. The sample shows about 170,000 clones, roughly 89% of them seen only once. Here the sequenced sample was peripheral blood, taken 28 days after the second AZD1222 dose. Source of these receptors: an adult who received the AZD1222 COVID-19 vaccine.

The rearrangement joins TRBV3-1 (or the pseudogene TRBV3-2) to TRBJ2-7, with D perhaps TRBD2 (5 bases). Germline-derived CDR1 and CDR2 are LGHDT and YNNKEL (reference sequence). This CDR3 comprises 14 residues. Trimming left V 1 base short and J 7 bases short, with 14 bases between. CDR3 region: CASSQAQASGEQYF. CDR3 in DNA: TGTGCCAGCAGCCAAGCGCAGGCCTCGGGGGAGCAGTACTTC.

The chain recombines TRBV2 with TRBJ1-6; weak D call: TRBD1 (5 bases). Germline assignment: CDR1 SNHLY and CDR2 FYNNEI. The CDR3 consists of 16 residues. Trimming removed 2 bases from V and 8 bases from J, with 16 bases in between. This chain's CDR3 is CASSEWAGPADSPLHF. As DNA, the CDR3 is TGTGCCAGCAGTGAATGGGCAGGGCCTGCGGATTCACCCCTCCACTTT.

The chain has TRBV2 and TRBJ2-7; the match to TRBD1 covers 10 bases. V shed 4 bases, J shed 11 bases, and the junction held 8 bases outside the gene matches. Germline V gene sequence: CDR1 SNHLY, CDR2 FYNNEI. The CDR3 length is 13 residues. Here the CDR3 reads CASSGGTGVWKYF. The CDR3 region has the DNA TGTGCCAGCAGTGGTGGGACAGGGGTGTGGAAGTACTTC.

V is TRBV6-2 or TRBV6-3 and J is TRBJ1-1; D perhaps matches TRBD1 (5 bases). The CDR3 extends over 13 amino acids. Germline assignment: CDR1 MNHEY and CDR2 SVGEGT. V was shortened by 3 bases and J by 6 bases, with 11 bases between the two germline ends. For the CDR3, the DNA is TGTGCCAGCAGTTATGGACAAGGAGCTGAAGCTTTCTTT. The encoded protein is CASSYGQGAEAFF.

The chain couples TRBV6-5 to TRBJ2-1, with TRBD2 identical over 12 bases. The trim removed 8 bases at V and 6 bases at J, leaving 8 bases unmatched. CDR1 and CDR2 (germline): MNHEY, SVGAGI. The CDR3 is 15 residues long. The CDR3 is CASELLAGGPNEQFF. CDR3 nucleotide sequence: TGTGCCAGCGAGCTCCTAGCGGGGGGGCCCAATGAGCAGTTCTTC.

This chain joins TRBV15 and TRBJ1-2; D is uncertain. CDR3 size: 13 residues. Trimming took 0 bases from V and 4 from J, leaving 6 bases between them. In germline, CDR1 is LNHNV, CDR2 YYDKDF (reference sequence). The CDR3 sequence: CATSREAVYGYTF. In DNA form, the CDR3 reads TGTGCCACCAGCAGAGAGGCGGTCTATGGCTACACCTTC. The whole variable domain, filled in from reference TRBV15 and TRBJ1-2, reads DAMVIQNPRYQVTQFGKPVTLSCSQTLNHNVMYWYQQKSSQAPKLLFHYYDKDFNNEADTPDNFQSRRPNTSFCFLDIRSPGLGDTAMYLCATSREAVYGYTFGSGTRLTVV.

CDR3 DNA: TGTGCCAGCAGGGAGGCAGACAGGGCTGGACGGAGCTACACCTTC. It codes for CASREADRAGRSYTF. J is TRBJ1-2 and V is TRBV6-5; 7 nucleotides match TRBD1. J gave up 9 bases and V 6 bases, and 16 bases lay outside the gene matches. Germline V lookup: CDR1 MNHEY, CDR2 SVGAGI. This CDR3 has 15 residues.

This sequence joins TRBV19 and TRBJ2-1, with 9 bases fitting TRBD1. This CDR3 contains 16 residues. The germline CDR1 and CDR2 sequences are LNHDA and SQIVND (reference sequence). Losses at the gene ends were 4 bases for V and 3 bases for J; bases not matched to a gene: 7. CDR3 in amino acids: CASSSLDRGFYNEQFF. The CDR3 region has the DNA TGTGCCAGTAGTAGCCTGGACAGGGGCTTCTACAATGAGCAGTTCTTC.

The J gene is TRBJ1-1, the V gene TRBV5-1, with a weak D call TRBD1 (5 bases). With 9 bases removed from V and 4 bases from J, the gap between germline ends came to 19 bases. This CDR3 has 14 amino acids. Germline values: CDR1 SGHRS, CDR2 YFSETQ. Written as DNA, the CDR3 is TGCGCCACCCGGGACTCCCTAAGGGGCACTGAAGCTTTCTTT. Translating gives CATRDSLRGTEAFF.

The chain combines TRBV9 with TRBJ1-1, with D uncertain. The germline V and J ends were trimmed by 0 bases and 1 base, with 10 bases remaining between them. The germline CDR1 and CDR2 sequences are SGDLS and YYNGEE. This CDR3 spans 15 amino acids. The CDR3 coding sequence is TGTGCCAGCAGCGTAGCTCTGGGAGCGAACACTGAAGCTTTCTTT. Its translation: CASSVALGANTEAFF.

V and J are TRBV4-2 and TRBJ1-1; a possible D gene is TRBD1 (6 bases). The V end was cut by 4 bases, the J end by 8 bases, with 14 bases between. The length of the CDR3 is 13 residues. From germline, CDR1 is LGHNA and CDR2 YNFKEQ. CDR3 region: CASSRRTESEAFF. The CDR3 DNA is TGTGCCAGCAGCCGAAGGACAGAGAGCGAAGCTTTCTTT.

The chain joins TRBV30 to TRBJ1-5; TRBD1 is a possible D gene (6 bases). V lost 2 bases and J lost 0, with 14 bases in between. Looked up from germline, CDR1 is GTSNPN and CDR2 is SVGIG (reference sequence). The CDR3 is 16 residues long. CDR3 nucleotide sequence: TGTGCCTGGAGTCCTCTCGACAGGTATAGCAATCAGCCCCAGCATTTT. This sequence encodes CAWSPLDRYSNQPQHF.

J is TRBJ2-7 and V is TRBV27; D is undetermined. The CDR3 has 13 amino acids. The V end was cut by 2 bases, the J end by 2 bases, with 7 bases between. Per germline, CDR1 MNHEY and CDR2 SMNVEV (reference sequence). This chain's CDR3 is CASSLARTYEQYF. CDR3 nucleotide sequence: TGTGCCAGCAGTTTAGCCAGGACCTACGAGCAGTACTTC.

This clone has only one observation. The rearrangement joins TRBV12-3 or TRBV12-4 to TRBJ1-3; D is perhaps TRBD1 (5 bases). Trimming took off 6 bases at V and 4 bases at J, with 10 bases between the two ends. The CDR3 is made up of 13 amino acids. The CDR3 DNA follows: TGTGCCAGCAGACAGGCCGCCGGAAACACCATATATTTT. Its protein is CASRQAAGNTIYF.

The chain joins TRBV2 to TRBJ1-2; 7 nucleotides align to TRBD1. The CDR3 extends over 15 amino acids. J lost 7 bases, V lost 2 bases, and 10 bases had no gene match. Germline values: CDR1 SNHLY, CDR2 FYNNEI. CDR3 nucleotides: TGTGCCAGCAGTGAAATGGGCAGGGGGTACGGTGGCTACACCTTC. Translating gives CASSEMGRGYGGYTF.

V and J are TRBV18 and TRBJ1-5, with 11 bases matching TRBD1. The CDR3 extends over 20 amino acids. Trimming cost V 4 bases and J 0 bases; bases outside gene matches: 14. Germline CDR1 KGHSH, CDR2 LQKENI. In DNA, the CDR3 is TGTGCCAGCTCACGGACTCAAACCCGGGACAGGGGGGTTAGCAATCAGCCCCAGCATTTT. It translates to CASSRTQTRDRGVSNQPQHF.

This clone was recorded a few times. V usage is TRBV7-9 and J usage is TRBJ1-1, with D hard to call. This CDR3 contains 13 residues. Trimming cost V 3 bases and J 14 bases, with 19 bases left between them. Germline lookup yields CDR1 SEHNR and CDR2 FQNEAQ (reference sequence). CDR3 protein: CASSLAGGIASFF. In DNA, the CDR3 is TGTGCCAGCAGCTTGGCGGGCGGCATAGCGTCCTTCTTT. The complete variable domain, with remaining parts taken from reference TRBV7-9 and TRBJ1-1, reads DTGVSQNPRHKITKRGQNVTFRCDPISEHNRLYWYRQTLGQGPEFLTYFQNEAQLEKSRLLSDRFSAERPKGSFSTLEIQRTEQGDSAMYLCASSLAGGIASFFGQGTRLTVV.

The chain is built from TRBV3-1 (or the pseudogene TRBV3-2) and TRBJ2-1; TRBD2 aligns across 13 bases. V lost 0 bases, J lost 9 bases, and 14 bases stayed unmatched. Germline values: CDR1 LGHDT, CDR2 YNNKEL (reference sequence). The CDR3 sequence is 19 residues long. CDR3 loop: CASSQDWGGLAGDVGEQFF. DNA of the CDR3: TGTGCCAGCAGCCAAGATTGGGGTGGACTAGCGGGGGACGTGGGTGAGCAGTTCTTC.

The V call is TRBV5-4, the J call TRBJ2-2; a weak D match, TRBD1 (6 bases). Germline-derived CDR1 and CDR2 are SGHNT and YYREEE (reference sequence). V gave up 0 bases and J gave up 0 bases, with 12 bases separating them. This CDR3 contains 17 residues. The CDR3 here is CASSLAGVVTNTGELFF. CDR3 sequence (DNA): TGTGCCAGCAGCTTGGCAGGGGTTGTGACGAACACCGGGGAGCTGTTTTTT.

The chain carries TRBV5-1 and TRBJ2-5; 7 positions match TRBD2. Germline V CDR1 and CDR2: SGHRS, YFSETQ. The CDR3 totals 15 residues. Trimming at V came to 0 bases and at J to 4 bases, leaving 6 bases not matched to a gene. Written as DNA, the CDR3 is TGCGCCAGCAGCTTGGAGCAGGGAGGGGTAGAGACCCAGTACTTC. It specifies CASSLEQGGVETQYF.

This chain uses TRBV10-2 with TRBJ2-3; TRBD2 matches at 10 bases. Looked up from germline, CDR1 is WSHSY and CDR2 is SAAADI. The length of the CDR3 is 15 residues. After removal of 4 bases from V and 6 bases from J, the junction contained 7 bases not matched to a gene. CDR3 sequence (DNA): TGCGCCAGCAGTGCCCTAGCGGGGGTCATGGATACGCAGTATTTT. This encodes CASSALAGVMDTQYF.

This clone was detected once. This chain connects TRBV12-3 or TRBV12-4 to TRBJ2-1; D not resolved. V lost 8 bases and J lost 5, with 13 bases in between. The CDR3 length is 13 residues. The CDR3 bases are TGTGCCAGCGGGAAGGCACTTAACAATGAGCAGTTCTTC. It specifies CASGKALNNEQFF.

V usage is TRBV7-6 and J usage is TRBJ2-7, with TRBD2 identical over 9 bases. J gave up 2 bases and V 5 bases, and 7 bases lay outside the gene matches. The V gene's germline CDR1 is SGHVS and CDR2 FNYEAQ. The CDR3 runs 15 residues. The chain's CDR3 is CASSQERGVTYEQYF. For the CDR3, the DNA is TGTGCCAGCAGCCAAGAGCGGGGGGTCACCTACGAGCAGTACTTC.

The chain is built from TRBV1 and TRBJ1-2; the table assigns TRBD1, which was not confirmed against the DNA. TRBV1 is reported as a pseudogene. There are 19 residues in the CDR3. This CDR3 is CTSSQRLRGTRSLVGGYTF. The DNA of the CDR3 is TGCACCAGCAGCCAGCGCCTTAGGGGGACCCGGAGCCTAGTGGGGGGCTACACCTTC.

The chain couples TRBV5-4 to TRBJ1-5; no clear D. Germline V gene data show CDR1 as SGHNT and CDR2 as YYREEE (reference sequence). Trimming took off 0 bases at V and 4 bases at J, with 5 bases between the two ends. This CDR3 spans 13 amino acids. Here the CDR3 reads CASSLETNQPQHF. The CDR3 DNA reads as TGTGCCAGCAGCTTGGAGACTAATCAGCCCCAGCATTTT.